This T cell receptor beta chain was found in a study of cytomegalovirus exposure and HLA in healthy donors. Regarding the study as a whole: In an earlier analysis, productive rearrangement rates for most beta V segments clustered near 87% or 30%. Three chains tied to CMV proved CMV antigen-specific in vitro. Rarity held for most TCR sequences, but there were some public TCRs that occurred in many donors.

A remark on this clone: As yet, its antigen is unknown.

The study ran its PCR with 60 Vbeta and 13 Jbeta primers. Clones were read by immunoSEQ multiplex PCR, and TCRdb kept only the in-frame ones, dropping some. This table has 85,000 to 130,000 clones, approximately 80% appearing once. Germline V lookup: CDR1 SGHTA, CDR2 FQGTGA. The CDR3 runs 15 residues. V shed 4 bases and J 6 bases; nucleotides not matched to a gene: 6. Healthy people donating bone marrow made up the donors. The clonotype was recovered from a young woman in good health and CMV-seropositive. V and J are TRBV7-3 and TRBJ2-1; 10 nucleotides match TRBD2. Sample: PBMCs. Here the CDR3 DNA reads TGTGCCAGCAGCTCCTCGGGACTAGCGAGCAATGAGCAGTTCTTC. Its translation is CASSSSGLASNEQFF.